The present T cell receptor (beta chain) was sequenced within a study of identical twins. This CDR3 has 19 amino acids. Germline lookup yields CDR1 LGHNA and CDR2 YSLEER. V was pared by 1 base and J by 5 bases, with 13 bases of the junction left unmatched. Study outcomes and limitations: Low generation-probability sequences were in excess among twin-shared out-of-frame alpha sequences. Conclusions relied on cross-sectional statistical analysis, not following the same donors.

Notes on this clonotype: Its antigen is unidentified.

In TCRdb, the 5' RACE reads were re-called with MiXCR into one record per CDR3 protein. This sample has roughly 690,000 distinct CDR3 sequences, with over 20% found just once. The data were also submitted as part of a second study, on T cells expressing NK-cell markers. That source reports: Cells sorted as CD3+CD56+NKG2C+, CD3+CD56+NKG2C- and CD3+CD56-NKG2C+ T cells supplied the TCR beta repertoires. Once again these clonotypes came out on top in the CD3+CD56-NKG2C+ fraction of a few donors.

The source is a woman aged 18-29 years in good health. J is TRBJ2-7 and V is TRBV4-3, with 14 positions matching TRBD2. The sequenced material came from PBMCs. The CDR3 here is CASSQGGLAGGLGVNEQYF. The CDR3 DNA reads TGCGCCAGCAGCCAAGGAGGACTAGCGGGAGGCCTTGGAGTGAACGAGCAGTACTTC.